This T cell receptor (beta chain) was found in a study of graft-versus-host responses after intestinal transplantation. Findings of the study overall: Among recipient marrow samples, GvH clones were found; some appeared first in ileum or blood.

On this clone itself: As yet, its antigen is unknown.

Trimming pared 1 base from V and 5 bases from J, leaving 8 bases between. Germline assignment: CDR1 MDHEN and CDR2 SYDVKM. The CDR3 runs 13 residues. TCRdb's table, derived via immunoSEQ multiplex PCR, lists solely in-frame clones and lacks some. The repertoire holds around 100,000 clones, with around 92% as singletons. V gene TRBV28 combines with J gene TRBJ1-1; D gene unclear. This clonotype originated in a human donor who was the organ donor for an intestinal transplant. This specimen consisted of unstimulated CD8+ T cells sorted from spleen or lymph node cells, obtained before transplant. In DNA, the CDR3 is TGTGCCAGCAGTTTATTAGGTGGAACTGAAGCTTTCTTT. This codes for CASSLLGGTEAFF.